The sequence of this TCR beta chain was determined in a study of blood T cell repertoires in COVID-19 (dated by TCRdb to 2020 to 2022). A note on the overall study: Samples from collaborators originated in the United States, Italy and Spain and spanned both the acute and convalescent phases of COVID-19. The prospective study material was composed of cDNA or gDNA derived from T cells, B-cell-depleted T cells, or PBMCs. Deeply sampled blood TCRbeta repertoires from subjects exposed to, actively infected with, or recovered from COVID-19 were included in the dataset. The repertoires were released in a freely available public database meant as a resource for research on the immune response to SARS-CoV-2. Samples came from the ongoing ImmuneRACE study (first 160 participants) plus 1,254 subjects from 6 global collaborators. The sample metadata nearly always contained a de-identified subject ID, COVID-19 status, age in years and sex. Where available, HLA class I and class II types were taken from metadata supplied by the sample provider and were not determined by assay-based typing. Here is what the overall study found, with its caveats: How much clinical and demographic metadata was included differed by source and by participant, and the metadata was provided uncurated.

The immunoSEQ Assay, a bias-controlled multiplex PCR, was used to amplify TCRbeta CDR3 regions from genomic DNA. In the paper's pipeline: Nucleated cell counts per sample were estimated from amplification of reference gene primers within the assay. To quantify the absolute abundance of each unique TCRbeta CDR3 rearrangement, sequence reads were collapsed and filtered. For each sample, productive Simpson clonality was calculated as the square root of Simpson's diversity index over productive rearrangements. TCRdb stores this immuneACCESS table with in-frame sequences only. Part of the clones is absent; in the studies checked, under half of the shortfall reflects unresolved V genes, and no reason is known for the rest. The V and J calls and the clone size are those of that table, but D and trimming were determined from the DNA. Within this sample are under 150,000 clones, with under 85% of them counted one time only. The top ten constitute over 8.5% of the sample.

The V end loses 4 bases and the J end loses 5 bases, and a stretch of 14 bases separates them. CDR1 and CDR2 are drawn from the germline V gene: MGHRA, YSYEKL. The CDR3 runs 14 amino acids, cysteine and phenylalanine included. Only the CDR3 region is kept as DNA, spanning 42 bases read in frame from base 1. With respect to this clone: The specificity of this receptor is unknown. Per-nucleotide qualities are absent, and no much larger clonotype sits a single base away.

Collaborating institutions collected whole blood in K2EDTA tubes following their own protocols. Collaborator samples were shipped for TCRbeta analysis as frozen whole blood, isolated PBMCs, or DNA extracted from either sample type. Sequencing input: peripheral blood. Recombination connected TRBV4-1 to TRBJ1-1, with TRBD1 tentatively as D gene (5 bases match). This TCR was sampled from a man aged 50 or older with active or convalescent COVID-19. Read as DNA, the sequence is TGCGCCAGCAGCCCCCAAGGGGTATGGACTGAAGCTTTCTTT. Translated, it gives CASSPQGVWTEAFF.